Shown below are 17 T cell receptor beta chains from a single sample sequenced in a study of human T cells and chemical hapten exposure. TCRdb itself ran the RACE reads through MiXCR, one entry per CDR3 protein. Of tens of thousands of distinct CDR3 sequences in the sample, around 10% were seen once. Time point: patch test 1, 2 weeks after DPC sensitization. Stated treatment: therapeutic diphenylcyclopropenone sensitization with weekly scalp DPC. Sequencing used whole blood, obtained in connection with sensitization to the hapten diphenylcyclopropenone (DPC). These receptors all come from a woman aged 40 to 50 with alopecia areata. Some clones in this sample may be carry-over from other donors' samples.

The table lists this clonotype with many counts. The V gene is TRBV6-5, the J gene TRBJ1-3; no definite D call. From germline, CDR1 is MNHEY and CDR2 SVGAGI. The CDR3 has 13 residues. V lost 0 bases to trimming and J lost 4 bases, with 4 bases between them. The CDR3 DNA reads TGTGCCAGCAGTTACTCTAGCGGAAACACCATATATTTT. This gives the protein CASSYSSGNTIYF.

The J gene is TRBJ1-1, the V gene TRBV6-5; 7 bases are a match to TRBD1. The germline gives CDR1 MNHEY, CDR2 SVGAGI. The V and J ends lost 0 bases and 4 bases, in that order; junction bases with no gene match: 5. CDR3 length: 15 amino acids. The CDR3 DNA is TGTGCCAGCAGTTACTCAGGACAGGCGGGCACTGAAGCTTTCTTT. This codes for CASSYSGQAGTEAFF.

The table lists this clonotype with many counts. The chain employs TRBV7-8 and TRBJ2-7; D perhaps matches TRBD1 (6 bases). Germline V gene sequence: CDR1 SGHVS, CDR2 FQNEAQ. CDR3 length equals 15 residues. Trimming stripped 1 base from V and 1 base from J, with 11 bases between. CDR3 DNA: TGTGCCAGCAGCTTAGTGCAGGGGCCATCCTACGAGCAGTACTTC. Translating it yields CASSLVQGPSYEQYF.

This clonotype showed up just a few times. This chain connects TRBV20-1 to TRBJ2-7; D perhaps matches TRBD2 (6 bases). Germline V gene sequence: CDR1 DFQATT, CDR2 SNEGSKA (reference sequence). V lost 3 bases and J 0 bases, leaving 21 bases between the germline ends. The CDR3 runs 17 residues. CDR3 nucleotides: TGCAGTGCTAGGCAACGGGGGTTAGCGGTGGTCTCCTACGAGCAGTACTTC. It translates to CSARQRGLAVVSYEQYF.

This clonotype appeared many times. The chain is built from TRBV7-9 and TRBJ2-5; D is uncertain. Trimming took off 5 bases at V and 5 bases at J, with 9 bases between the two ends. CDR1 is SEHNR and CDR2 is FQNEAQ in the germline V gene (reference sequence). This CDR3 has 12 amino acids. Written as DNA, the CDR3 is TGTGCCAGCAGCCGAGGACCGGAGACCCAGTACTTC. Translating it yields CASSRGPETQYF.

This clonotype was counted a few times. The chain has TRBV12-3 or TRBV12-4 and TRBJ2-7; D unresolved. The ends were cut back, 5 bases at V and 7 bases at J, with 9 bases in the middle. The CDR3 contains 11 residues. Here the CDR3 reads CASSELGEQYF. In DNA form, the CDR3 reads TGTGCCAGCAGTGAGTTGGGGGAGCAGTACTTC.

The chain has TRBV15 and TRBJ1-5; 8 bases match TRBD1. Germline assignment: CDR1 LNHNV and CDR2 YYDKDF (reference sequence). With V trimmed by 1 base and J by 2 bases, 1 base remained unmatched. The CDR3 loop spans 15 amino acids. This CDR3 reads CATSRVGQGNQPQHF. The CDR3 nucleotides read TGTGCCACCAGCAGAGTGGGACAGGGCAATCAGCCCCAGCATTTT.

This clonotype was found a few times. The chain links TRBV2 to TRBJ2-7, with 7 bases matching TRBD1. The ends lost 7 bases at V and 6 bases at J; junction bases unmatched: 9. The germline CDR1 and CDR2 sequences are SNHLY and FYNNEI. The CDR3 sequence is 13 residues long. Written as DNA, the CDR3 is TGTGCCAGCAACATGGGGACAGTCCCCGAGCAGTACTTC. It translates to CASNMGTVPEQYF.

The table lists this clonotype with many counts. This chain joins TRBV10-3 and TRBJ2-5; TRBD2 aligns across 8 bases. CDR3 length: 16 amino acids. The germline CDR1 and CDR2 sequences are ENHRY and SYGVKD. J lost 4 bases, V lost 10 bases, and 17 bases had no gene match. The CDR3 sequence is CATREAGGGQGETQYF. The CDR3 coding sequence is TGTGCCACCAGGGAGGCCGGGGGGGGCCAGGGAGAGACCCAGTACTTC.

This clonotype was recorded at least ten times. This sequence joins TRBV11-1 and TRBJ2-7; TRBD1 matches at 7 bases. V lost 5 bases and J lost 0; bases outside the gene matches: 7. CDR3 length: 15 amino acids. CDR1 SGHAT and CDR2 FQDESV come from the germline V gene (reference sequence). In nucleotides, the CDR3 is TGTGCCAGCAGCAACCGACAGGGCAGCTCCTACGAGCAGTACTTC. Translating it yields CASSNRQGSSYEQYF.

This clonotype was recorded a few times. The V gene is TRBV4-1, the J gene TRBJ1-2, with TRBD1 matching 7 bases. In germline, CDR1 is MGHRA, CDR2 YSYEKL. CDR3 length: 17 amino acids. Losses at the gene ends were 2 bases for V and 2 bases for J; bases not matched to a gene: 11. The CDR3 reads CASSQSRRGQTNYGYTF. CDR3 nucleotides: TGCGCCAGCAGCCAAAGTCGCCGGGGACAGACCAACTATGGCTACACCTTC.

This clonotype was recorded at least ten times. The rearrangement joins TRBV7-2 to TRBJ2-1, with 15 bases fitting TRBD2. Germline V CDR1 and CDR2: SGHTA, FQGNSA. The ends lost 5 bases at V and 10 bases at J; junction bases unmatched: 6. This CDR3 region has 15 residues. CDR3 coding DNA: TGTGCCAGCAGCCCACCGGGACTAGCGGGGGGCGAGCAGTTCTTC. Amino acids: CASSPPGLAGGEQFF.

This clonotype came up many times. This chain joins TRBV5-4 and TRBJ2-7; D unresolved. Germline-derived CDR1 and CDR2 are SGHNT and YYREEE (reference sequence). The V end was cut by 2 bases, the J end by 4 bases, with 10 bases between. The CDR3 spans 13 residues. CDR3 coding DNA: TGTGCCAGCAGCTTATCGGGTTGGTACGAGCAGTACTTC. This translates into CASSLSGWYEQYF.

The genes are TRBV29-1 and TRBJ1-1; unclear D gene. This CDR3 is built from 10 residues. V lost 3 bases to trimming and J lost 13 bases, with 12 bases between them. Germline V gene data show CDR1 as SQVTM and CDR2 as ANQGSEA. DNA of the CDR3: TGCAGCGTTGAGGGGAGTGAGGATTTCTTT. This codes for CSVEGSEDFF.

Within the sample, this clonotype is medium-sized. The J gene is TRBJ1-2, the V gene TRBV29-1; D gene ambiguous. This CDR3 contains 13 residues. Deletions cut 4 bases from V and 7 bases from J, with 16 bases between. CDR1 SQVTM and CDR2 ANQGSEA come from the germline V gene. The CDR3 region is CSVAATEAGGYTF. The CDR3 region has the DNA TGCAGCGTTGCGGCGACGGAGGCCGGTGGCTACACCTTC.

V and J are TRBV4-2 and TRBJ2-7; 12 bases line up with TRBD2. CDR1 and CDR2 from the germline V gene are LGHNA and YNFKEQ. CDR3 size: 16 residues. V lost 4 bases to trimming and J lost 3 bases; unmatched junction nucleotides: 7. The chain's CDR3 is CASSRSGTSGLYEQYF. The DNA of the CDR3 is TGTGCCAGCAGCCGATCCGGGACTAGCGGGCTCTACGAGCAGTACTTC.

The chain employs TRBV28 and TRBJ1-1; 9 bases match TRBD1. There are 14 residues in the CDR3. The germline gives CDR1 MDHEN, CDR2 SYDVKM. Losses at the gene ends were 8 bases for V and 6 bases for J; bases not matched to a gene: 10. This chain's CDR3 is CASHVTGGGSEAFF. The CDR3 region has the DNA TGTGCCAGCCATGTTACAGGGGGCGGCTCTGAAGCTTTCTTT.